Presented here are 26 T cell receptor beta chains from one specimen sequenced in a study of T cells in Graves' hyperthyroidism and ophthalmopathy (dated by TCRdb to about 2019). The library was made by multiplex PCR. Sequencing used an Illumina HiSeq 2000. The TCR beta CDR3 regions were amplified from RNA transcripts. The first round of RT-PCR for the TCR CDR3 was performed with the HTBI primer set and the Qiagen OneStep RT-PCR kit. TCRdb itself trimmed the public reads at Q25 with fastp, ran MiXCR and retained productive beta chains. Every entry covers one CDR3 protein and lists the most common genes and DNA from its rows. The sample data list about 660,000 distinct CDR3 sequences, and 40% to 55% of these were observed just once. The ten most abundant clones make up approximately 7.2% of the sample. Sequences were obtained from peripheral blood or thyroid tissue (not recorded which). Receptor source: an adult man with Graves' disease, either hyperthyroidism or ophthalmopathy (not recorded which).

V is TRBV12-3 or TRBV12-4 and J is TRBJ1-2; no firm D call. Between the trimmed V and J ends, which lost 3 bases and 4 bases, there was a span of 12 bases. The CDR3 is made up of 14 amino acids. CDR3 in DNA: TGTGCCAGCAGTTTTGGAGCGTCGAGCTATGGCTACACCTTC. Translation gives CASSFGASSYGYTF.

There are many counts of this clonotype. The rearrangement uses TRBV19 and TRBJ1-4; D is undetermined. The CDR3 runs to 14 residues. The germline CDR1 and CDR2 sequences are LNHDA and SQIVND (reference sequence). V was pared by 6 bases and J by 3 bases, with 11 bases between. The CDR3 is CASRMWASNEKLFF. The CDR3 DNA is TGTGCCAGTAGAATGTGGGCATCTAATGAAAAACTGTTTTTT.

The chain joins TRBV7-2 to TRBJ1-1; perhaps TRBD1 as D (6 bases). The germline V and J ends were trimmed by 4 bases and 1 base, with 13 bases remaining between them. From germline, CDR1 is SGHTA and CDR2 FQGNSA. CDR3 length: 15 amino acids. The CDR3 coding sequence is TGTGCCAGCAGCTCGTACAGGGAGGGGAACACTGAAGCTTTCTTT. This codes for CASSSYREGNTEAFF.

The V call is TRBV2, the J call TRBJ1-2; D may be TRBD1 (6 bases). CDR3 length: 16 residues. The V end was cut by 8 bases, the J end by 4 bases, with 23 bases between. CDR1 is SNHLY, CDR2 FYNNEI, per germline. CDR3 protein: CASSPPGQDPSYGYTF. CDR3 coding DNA: TGTGCCAGCTCACCTCCGGGACAAGATCCTTCCTATGGCTACACCTTC. The entire variable domain, with the rest obtained from reference TRBV2 and TRBJ1-2, is as follows: EPEVTQTPSHQVTQMGQEVILRCVPISNHLYFYWYRQILGQKVEFLVSFYNNEISEKSEIFDDQFSVERPDGSNFTLKIRSTKLEDSAMYFCASSPPGQDPSYGYTFGSGTRLTVV.

The chain combines TRBV10-2 with TRBJ1-2, with 8 bases lining up with TRBD1. In germline, CDR1 is WSHSY, CDR2 SAAADI. This CDR3 is 13 amino acids long. With V trimmed by 3 bases and J by 7 bases, 4 bases remained unmatched. CDR3 sequence (DNA): TGCGCCAGCAGTGACCCGGGACAGGTTGGCTACACCTTC. Its protein product is CASSDPGQVGYTF.

This clonotype was seen at least ten times. The chain links TRBV7-2 to TRBJ1-2; 9 bases map to TRBD1. CDR3 length: 13 residues. V shed 7 bases and J 7 bases; nucleotides not matched to a gene: 7. Per the germline V gene, CDR1 is SGHTA and CDR2 is FQGNSA. The CDR3 sequence: CASNDRGGRGYTF. The DNA of the CDR3 is TGTGCCAGCAACGACAGGGGGGGACGTGGCTACACCTTC. Filled out from reference TRBV7-2 and TRBJ1-2, the complete variable domain reads GAGVSQSPSNKVTEKGKDVELRCDPISGHTALYWYRQSLGQGLEFLIYFQGNSAPDKSGLPSDRFSAERTGGSVSTLTIQRTQQEDSAVYLCASNDRGGRGYTFGSGTRLTVV.

The chain employs TRBV7-2 and TRBJ1-1; weak D call: TRBD1 (5 bases). V lost 4 bases, J lost 6 bases, and 21 bases lay in between. Germline V gene data show CDR1 as SGHTA and CDR2 as FQGNSA. The CDR3 is 16 amino acids. In nucleotides, the CDR3 is TGTGCCAGCAGCTCCCCCGCGGCAGGGATAGGCGCTGAAGCTTTCTTT. This sequence encodes CASSSPAAGIGAEAFF.

Note on this clonotype: Given a much more abundant clone one base away, this may be a read error. The chain uses TRBV12-3 or TRBV12-4 and TRBJ2-7, with a weak D call TRBD2 (6 bases). V lost 5 bases, J lost 3 bases, and 17 bases lay in between. The CDR3 length is 15 residues. CDR3 sequence (DNA): TGTGCCAGCAGTGAGAGGAGGGAAGAAGGCTACGAGCAGTACTTC. It yields the protein CASSERREEGYEQYF.

This clonotype was detected only a few times. The junction shows a germline mismatch at one end, possibly a read error. The gene calls are TRBV7-8 and TRBJ1-1, with TRBD1 identical over 7 bases. The CDR3 spans 15 residues. Germline CDR1 and CDR2: SGHVS and FQNEAQ. In DNA, the CDR3 is TGTGCCAGCAGCCTAGCGACAGGGATGAACACTGAAGCTTTCTTT. Translated: CASSLATGMNTEAFF.

This clonotype showed up just a few times. The rearrangement links TRBV12-3 or TRBV12-4 to TRBJ2-7; 8 bases agree with TRBD1. V lost 4 bases and J lost 0; bases outside the gene matches: 2. This CDR3 contains 14 residues. CDR3 sequence reads: CASSWTGPSYEQYF. In DNA, the CDR3 is TGTGCCAGCAGTTGGACAGGGCCCTCCTACGAGCAGTACTTC.

Concerning this clonotype itself: A junction boundary mismatches the germline segment, possibly from a read error. This chain uses TRBV10-2 with TRBJ2-7; 7 positions match TRBD1. The CDR3 runs to 11 residues. Germline V gives CDR1 WSHSY, CDR2 SAAADI. CDR3 in amino acids: CASNGQAEQYF. Here the CDR3 DNA reads TGTGCCAGCAATGGACAGGCCGAGCAGTACTTC.

The chain has TRBV25-1 and TRBJ1-6; D gene uncertain. The ends were cut back, 11 bases at V and 5 bases at J, with 4 bases in the middle. This CDR3 spans 10 amino acids. Germline V lookup: CDR1 MGHDK, CDR2 SYGVNS. The CDR3 region has the DNA TGTGCCGCGCATAATTCACCCCTCCACTTT. Translation gives CAAHNSPLHF. Full variable domain (outside the CDR3, taken from reference TRBV25-1 and TRBJ1-6): EADIYQTPRYLVIGTGKKITLECSQTMGHDKMYWYQQDPGMELHLIHYSYGVNSTEKGDLSSESTVSRIRTEHFPLTLESARPSHTSQYLCAAHNSPLHFGNGTRLTVT.

Of note for this clonotype: This may be a read error: a much more frequent sequence differs by one nucleotide. J is TRBJ2-5 and V is TRBV10-3; possibly TRBD1 or TRBD2 for D (5 bases each). The CDR3 is 13 amino acids. Germline V gene data show CDR1 as ENHRY and CDR2 as SYGVKD. CDR3 sequence reads: CAIGDSPGETQYF. The CDR3 nucleotides are TGTGCCATCGGTGACAGTCCGGGGGAGACCCAGTACTTC.

This chain connects TRBV11-2 to TRBJ1-5; 11 bases are a match to TRBD1. CDR3 length: 16 residues. The germline gives CDR1 SGHAT, CDR2 FQNNGV. The junction had 5 bases not matched to a gene; V was cut back by 6 bases and J by 1 base. The CDR3 spells CASSRRTGGSNQPQHF. The CDR3 DNA sequence: TGTGCCAGCAGTCGAAGGACAGGGGGCAGCAATCAGCCCCAGCATTTT.

This chain links TRBV5-1 with TRBJ1-2; 8 nucleotides match TRBD1. V was clipped by 4 bases and J by 5 bases; unmatched bases: 4. Germline V gene data show CDR1 as SGHRS and CDR2 as YFSETQ. The CDR3 totals 13 residues. This CDR3 is CASSHDRGYGYTF. CDR3 sequence (DNA): TGCGCCAGCAGCCACGACAGGGGTTATGGCTACACCTTC.

This chain joins TRBV2 and TRBJ1-2; D perhaps matches TRBD1 (5 bases). CDR1 SNHLY and CDR2 FYNNEI come from the germline V gene. V lost 5 bases to trimming and J lost 2 bases, with 15 bases between them. This CDR3 is 15 amino acids long. In nucleotides, the CDR3 is TGTGCCAGCAGTAACGGAGGGGTTCTCAACTATGGCTACACCTTC. It codes for CASSNGGVLNYGYTF.

A word on this clonotype: With a much larger clone just one base away, this may be a read error. The chain carries TRBV7-9 and TRBJ2-7; 11 bases agree with TRBD1. The CDR3 is made up of 16 amino acids. Germline CDR1 is SEHNR and CDR2 is FQNEAQ (reference sequence). With V trimmed by 5 bases and J by 4 bases, 10 bases remained unmatched. CDR3 residues: CASSLLSGTGGYEQYF. For the CDR3, the DNA is TGTGCCAGCAGCCTCCTGAGCGGGACAGGGGGTTACGAGCAGTACTTC.

In this sample, this clonotype turned up a few times. The chain combines TRBV7-9 with TRBJ1-5, with TRBD1 matching over 7 bases. The CDR3 is 15 amino acids. Germline V gene data show CDR1 as SEHNR and CDR2 as FQNEAQ (reference sequence). The V and J ends lost 5 bases and 3 bases, in that order; junction bases with no gene match: 7. CDR3 coding DNA: TGTGCCAGCAGCCCTGGGGACAGACTCAATCAGCCCCAGCATTTT. Its protein product is CASSPGDRLNQPQHF.

This clonotype was observed a few times. The rearrangement uses TRBV2 and TRBJ1-4, with TRBD1 matching 9 bases. After removal of 5 bases from V and 8 bases from J, the junction contained 9 bases not matched to a gene. The CDR3 runs to 15 residues. In germline, CDR1 is SNHLY, CDR2 FYNNEI. The chain's CDR3 is CASSYSGQGLEKLFF. The CDR3 bases are TGTGCCAGCAGTTACTCGGGACAGGGCTTAGAAAAACTGTTTTTT.

V usage is TRBV2 and J usage is TRBJ1-3, with D perhaps matching TRBD1 (5 bases). CDR1 and CDR2 (germline): SNHLY, FYNNEI. The CDR3 is 14 residues long. Trimming pared 11 bases from V and 3 bases from J, leaving 17 bases between. For the CDR3, the DNA is TGTGCCGGGGATACAGGATCGTATGGAAACACCATATATTTT. Translating it yields CAGDTGSYGNTIYF.

The chain joins TRBV7-9 to TRBJ1-1, with TRBD1 matching 7 bases. Trimming at V came to 5 bases and at J to 4 bases, leaving 4 bases not matched to a gene. Per germline, CDR1 SEHNR and CDR2 FQNEAQ (reference sequence). The CDR3 length is 13 residues. As DNA, the CDR3 is TGTGCCAGCAGCCGCGACAGGGCCACTGAAGCTTTCTTT. It translates to CASSRDRATEAFF. Looking up the rest from reference TRBV7-9 and TRBJ1-1 gives the full variable domain: DTGVSQNPRHKITKRGQNVTFRCDPISEHNRLYWYRQTLGQGPEFLTYFQNEAQLEKSRLLSDRFSAERPKGSFSTLEIQRTEQGDSAMYLCASSRDRATEAFFGQGTRLTVV.

This clonotype has a handful of counts. The rearrangement uses TRBV20-1 and TRBJ1-5; tentative D call: TRBD1 (6 bases). Germline CDR1 is DFQATT and CDR2 is SNEGSKA (reference sequence). V was trimmed by 3 bases and J by 4 bases, leaving 19 bases between them. The CDR3 consists of 16 residues. The CDR3 here is CSASPSGGGTNQPQHF. CDR3 coding DNA: TGCAGTGCTAGTCCCTCCGGGGGGGGCACGAATCAGCCCCAGCATTTT.

This clonotype was recorded a few times. V usage is TRBV29-1 and J usage is TRBJ2-5; D unclear. Germline CDR1 is SQVTM and CDR2 is ANQGSEA. V lost 4 bases and J lost 5, with 11 bases in between. CDR3 length: 12 amino acids. The CDR3 bases are TGCAGCGTTGGAAGGGAAATCGAGACCCAGTACTTC. It translates to CSVGREIETQYF.

This clonotype was counted ten times or more. This sequence joins TRBV19 and TRBJ1-5; D may be TRBD1 (5 bases). The CDR3 covers 13 residues. Between the trimmed V and J ends, which lost 5 bases and 6 bases, there was a span of 11 bases. The germline V gene has CDR1 LNHDA and CDR2 SQIVND (reference sequence). The CDR3 bases are TGTGCCAGTAGTGGGGGGTTCCGTCAGCCCCAGCATTTT. It is translated as CASSGGFRQPQHF.

Only a few counts were recorded for this clonotype. The chain uses TRBV20-1 and TRBJ2-7; no clear D. V lost 5 bases, J lost 5 bases, and 16 bases lay in between. This CDR3 region has 13 residues. Germline CDR1 and CDR2: DFQATT and SNEGSKA (reference sequence). CDR3 loop: CSARVPPSNEQYF. The CDR3 DNA reads TGCAGTGCTCGAGTCCCTCCGTCCAACGAGCAGTACTTC.

This clonotype was detected ten times or more. The rearrangement links TRBV7-3 to TRBJ1-3; D uncertain. Germline V gene data show CDR1 as SGHTA and CDR2 as FQGTGA. V shed 0 bases and J shed 8 bases, with 8 bases lying between them. The CDR3 covers 13 residues. The CDR3 loop is CASSLTGRDTIYF. CDR3 nucleotides: TGTGCCAGCAGCTTAACAGGGAGGGACACCATATATTTT.